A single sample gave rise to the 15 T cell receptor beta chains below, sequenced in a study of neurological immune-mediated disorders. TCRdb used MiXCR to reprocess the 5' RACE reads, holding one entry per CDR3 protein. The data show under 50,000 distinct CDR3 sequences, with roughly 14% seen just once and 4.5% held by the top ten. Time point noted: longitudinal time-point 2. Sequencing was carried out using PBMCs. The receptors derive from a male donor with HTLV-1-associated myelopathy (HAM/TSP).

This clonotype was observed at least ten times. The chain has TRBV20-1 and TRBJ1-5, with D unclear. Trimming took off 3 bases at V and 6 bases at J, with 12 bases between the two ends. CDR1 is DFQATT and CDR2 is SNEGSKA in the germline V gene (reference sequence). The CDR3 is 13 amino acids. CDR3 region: CSARTGESQPQHF. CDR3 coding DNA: TGCAGTGCTAGGACGGGTGAGAGTCAGCCCCAGCATTTT.

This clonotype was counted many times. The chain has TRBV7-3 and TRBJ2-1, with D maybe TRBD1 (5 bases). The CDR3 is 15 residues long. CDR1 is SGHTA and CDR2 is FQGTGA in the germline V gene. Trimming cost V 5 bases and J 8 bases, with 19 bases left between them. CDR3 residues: CASSHDSTALDEQFF. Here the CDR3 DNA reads TGTGCCAGCAGCCACGACAGTACCGCCTTGGATGAGCAGTTCTTC.

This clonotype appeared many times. The CDR3: CASSTTGNTEAFF. DNA for the CDR3: TGCGCCAGCAGCACAACAGGGAACACTGAAGCTTTCTTT. The genes are TRBV5-1 and TRBJ1-1; maybe TRBD1 (5 bases). This CDR3 comprises 13 residues. Germline CDR1 is SGHRS and CDR2 is YFSETQ. The germline V and J ends were trimmed by 4 bases and 1 base, with 8 bases remaining between them.

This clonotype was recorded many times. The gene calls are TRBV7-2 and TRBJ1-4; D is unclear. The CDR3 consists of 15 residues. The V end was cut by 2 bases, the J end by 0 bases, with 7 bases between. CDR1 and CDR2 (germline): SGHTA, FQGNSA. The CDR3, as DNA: TGTGCCAGCAGCTTAATTACAGCAACTAATGAAAAACTGTTTTTT. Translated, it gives CASSLITATNEKLFF.

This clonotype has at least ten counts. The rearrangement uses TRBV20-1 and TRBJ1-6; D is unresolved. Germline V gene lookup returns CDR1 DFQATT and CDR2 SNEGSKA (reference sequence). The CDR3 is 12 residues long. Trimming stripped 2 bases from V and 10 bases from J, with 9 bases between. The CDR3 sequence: CSARTAGSPLHF. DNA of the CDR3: TGCAGTGCTAGAACCGCGGGGTCACCCCTCCACTTT.

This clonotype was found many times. The CDR3, as DNA: TGTGCCAGCAGCTTAGCGAGGGTGGATGAGCAGTTCTTC. Protein sequence: CASSLARVDEQFF. This sequence joins TRBV7-2 and TRBJ2-1, with TRBD2 as a possible D gene (5 bases). With 0 bases removed from V and 8 bases from J, the gap between germline ends came to 8 bases. This CDR3 is built from 13 residues. The V gene's germline CDR1 is SGHTA and CDR2 FQGNSA.

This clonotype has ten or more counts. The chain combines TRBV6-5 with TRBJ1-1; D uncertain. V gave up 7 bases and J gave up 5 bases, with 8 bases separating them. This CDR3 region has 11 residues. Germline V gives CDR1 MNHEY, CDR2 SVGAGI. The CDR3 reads CASTRGTEAFF. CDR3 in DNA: TGTGCCAGCACCCGCGGGACTGAAGCTTTCTTT.

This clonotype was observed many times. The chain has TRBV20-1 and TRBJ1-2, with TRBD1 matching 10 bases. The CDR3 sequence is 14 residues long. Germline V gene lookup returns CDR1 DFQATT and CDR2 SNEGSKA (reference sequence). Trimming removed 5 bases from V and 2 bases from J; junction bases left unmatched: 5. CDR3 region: CSAPGTGANYGYTF. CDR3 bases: TGCAGTGCTCCAGGGACAGGGGCGAACTATGGCTACACCTTC.

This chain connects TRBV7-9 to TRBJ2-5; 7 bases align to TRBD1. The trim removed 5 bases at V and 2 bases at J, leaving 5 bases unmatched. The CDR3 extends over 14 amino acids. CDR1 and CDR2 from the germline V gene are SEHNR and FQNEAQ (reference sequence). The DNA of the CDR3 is TGTGCCAGCAGCCAAGGGACAGAGCAAGAGACCCAGTACTTC. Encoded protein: CASSQGTEQETQYF.

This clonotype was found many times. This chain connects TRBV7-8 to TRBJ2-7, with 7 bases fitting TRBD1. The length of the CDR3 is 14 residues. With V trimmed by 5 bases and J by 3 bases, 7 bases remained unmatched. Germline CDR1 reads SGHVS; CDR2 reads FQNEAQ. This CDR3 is CASSPGTVLYEQYF. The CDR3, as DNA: TGTGCCAGCAGCCCCGGGACAGTCCTCTACGAGCAGTACTTC.

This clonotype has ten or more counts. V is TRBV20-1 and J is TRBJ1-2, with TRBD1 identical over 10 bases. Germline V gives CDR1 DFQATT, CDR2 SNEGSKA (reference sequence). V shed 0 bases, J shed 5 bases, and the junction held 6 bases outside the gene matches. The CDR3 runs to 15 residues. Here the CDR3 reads CSARDRDRGRYGYTF. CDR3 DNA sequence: TGCAGTGCTAGAGATCGGGACAGGGGTCGGTATGGCTACACCTTC.

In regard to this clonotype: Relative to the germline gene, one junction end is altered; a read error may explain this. The CDR3 nucleotides are TGTGCCAGCAGAATACAGGGGTCGGAGACCAAGTACTTC. Translating gives CASRIQGSETKYF. The V call is TRBV7-9, the J call TRBJ2-5; TRBD1 matches 7 bases. The CDR3 extends over 13 amino acids. Germline CDR1 reads SEHNR; CDR2 reads FQNEAQ (reference sequence).

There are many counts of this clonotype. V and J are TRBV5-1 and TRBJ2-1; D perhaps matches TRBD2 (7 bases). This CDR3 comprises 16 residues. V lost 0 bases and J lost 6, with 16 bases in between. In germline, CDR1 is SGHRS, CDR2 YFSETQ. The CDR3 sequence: CASSLVSGGIGNEQFF. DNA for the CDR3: TGCGCCAGCAGCTTGGTTTCGGGGGGCATAGGCAATGAGCAGTTCTTC.

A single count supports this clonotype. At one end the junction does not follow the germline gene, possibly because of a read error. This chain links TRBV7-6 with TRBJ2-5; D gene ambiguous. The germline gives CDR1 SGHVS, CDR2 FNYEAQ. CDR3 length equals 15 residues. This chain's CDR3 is CASSFETQNQETQYF. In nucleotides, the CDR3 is TGTGCGAGCAGCTTTGAAACACAAAACCAAGAGACCCAGTACTTC.

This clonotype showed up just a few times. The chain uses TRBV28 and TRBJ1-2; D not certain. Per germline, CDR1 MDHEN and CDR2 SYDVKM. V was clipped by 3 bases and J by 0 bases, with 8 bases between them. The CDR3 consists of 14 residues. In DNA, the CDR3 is TGTGCCAGCAGTTTTGGGGTCACTAACTATGGCTACACCTTC. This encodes CASSFGVTNYGYTF.